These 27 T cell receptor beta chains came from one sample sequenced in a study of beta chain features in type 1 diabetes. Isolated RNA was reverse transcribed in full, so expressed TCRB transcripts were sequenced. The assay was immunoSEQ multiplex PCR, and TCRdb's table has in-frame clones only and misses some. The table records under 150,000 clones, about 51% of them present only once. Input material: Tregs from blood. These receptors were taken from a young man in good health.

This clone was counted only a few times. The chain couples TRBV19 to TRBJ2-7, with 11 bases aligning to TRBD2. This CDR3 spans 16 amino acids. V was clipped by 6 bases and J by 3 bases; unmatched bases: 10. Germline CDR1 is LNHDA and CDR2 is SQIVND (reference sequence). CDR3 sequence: CASSYSGTSGIYEQYF. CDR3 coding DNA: TGTGCCAGTAGCTACTCCGGGACTAGCGGCATCTACGAGCAGTACTTC.

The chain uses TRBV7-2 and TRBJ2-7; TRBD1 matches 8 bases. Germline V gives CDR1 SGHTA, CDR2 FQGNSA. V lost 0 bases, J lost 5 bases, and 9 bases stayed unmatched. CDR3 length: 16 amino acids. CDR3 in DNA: TGTGCCAGCAGCTTAGCGGGGGACAGGATATTGCACGAGCAGTACTTC. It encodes CASSLAGDRILHEQYF.

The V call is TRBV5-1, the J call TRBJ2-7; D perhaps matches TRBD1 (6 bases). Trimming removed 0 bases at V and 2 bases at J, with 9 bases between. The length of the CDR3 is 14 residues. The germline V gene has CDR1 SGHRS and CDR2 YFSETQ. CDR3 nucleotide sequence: TGCGCCAGCAGCTTGGGGGACACCACCTACGAGCAGTACTTC. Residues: CASSLGDTTYEQYF.

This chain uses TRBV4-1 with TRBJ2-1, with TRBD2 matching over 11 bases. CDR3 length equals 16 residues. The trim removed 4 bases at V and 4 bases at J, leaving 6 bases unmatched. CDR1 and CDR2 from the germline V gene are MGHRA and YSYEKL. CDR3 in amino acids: CASSRSLAGGYNEQFF. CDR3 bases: TGCGCCAGCAGCCGCTCCCTAGCGGGGGGTTACAATGAGCAGTTCTTC.

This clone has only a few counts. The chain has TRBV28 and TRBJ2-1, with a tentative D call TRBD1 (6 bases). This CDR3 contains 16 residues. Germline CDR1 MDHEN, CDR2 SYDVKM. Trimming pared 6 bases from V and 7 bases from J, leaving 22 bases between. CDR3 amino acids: CASSGQGSTRRNEQFF. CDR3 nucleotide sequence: TGTGCCAGCAGCGGCCAGGGGTCAACCCGTAGGAATGAGCAGTTCTTC. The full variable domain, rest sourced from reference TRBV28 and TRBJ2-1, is DVKVTQSSRYLVKRTGEKVFLECVQDMDHENMFWYRQDPGLGLRLIYFSYDVKMKEKGDIPEGYSVSREKKERFSLILESASTNQTSMYLCASSGQGSTRRNEQFFGPGTRLTVL.

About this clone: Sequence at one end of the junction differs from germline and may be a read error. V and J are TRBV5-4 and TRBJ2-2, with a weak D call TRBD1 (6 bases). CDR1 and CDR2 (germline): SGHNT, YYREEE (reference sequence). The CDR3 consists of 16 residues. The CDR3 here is CASSRGWGPRAGELLF. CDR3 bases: TGTGCCAGCAGCCGAGGGTGGGGGCCGAGGGCCGGGGAGCTGCTTTTT.

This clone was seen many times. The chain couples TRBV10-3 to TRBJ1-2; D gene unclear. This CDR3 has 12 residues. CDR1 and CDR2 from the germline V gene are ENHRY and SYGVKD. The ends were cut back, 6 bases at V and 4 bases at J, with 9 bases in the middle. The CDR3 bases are TGTGCCATCAGCCATACCAGCTATGGCTACACCTTC. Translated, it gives CAISHTSYGYTF.

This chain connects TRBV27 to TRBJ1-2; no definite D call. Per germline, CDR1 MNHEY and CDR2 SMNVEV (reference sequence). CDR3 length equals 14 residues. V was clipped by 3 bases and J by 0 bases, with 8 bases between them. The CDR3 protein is CASSFRTSNYGYTF. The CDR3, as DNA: TGTGCCAGCAGTTTCCGTACATCTAACTATGGCTACACCTTC.

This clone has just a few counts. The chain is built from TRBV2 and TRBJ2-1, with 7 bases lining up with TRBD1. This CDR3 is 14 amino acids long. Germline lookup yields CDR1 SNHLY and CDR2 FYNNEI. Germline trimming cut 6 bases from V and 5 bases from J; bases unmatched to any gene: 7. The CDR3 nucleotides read TGTGCCAGCAGCCGGGACAGATTAAACAATGAGCAGTTCTTC. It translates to CASSRDRLNNEQFF.

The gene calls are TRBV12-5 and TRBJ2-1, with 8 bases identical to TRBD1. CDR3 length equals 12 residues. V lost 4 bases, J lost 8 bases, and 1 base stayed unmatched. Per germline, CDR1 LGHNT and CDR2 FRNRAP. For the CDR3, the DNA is TGTGCTAGTGGTTCGGACAGGGATGAGCAGTTCTTC. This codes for CASGSDRDEQFF.

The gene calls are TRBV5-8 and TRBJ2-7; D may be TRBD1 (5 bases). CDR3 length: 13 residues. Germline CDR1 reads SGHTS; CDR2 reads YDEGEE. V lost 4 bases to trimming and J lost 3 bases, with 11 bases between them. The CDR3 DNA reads TGTGCCAGCAGCAGGACAATAAACTACGAGCAGTACTTC. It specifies CASSRTINYEQYF. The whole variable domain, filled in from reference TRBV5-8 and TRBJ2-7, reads EAGVTQSPTHLIKTRGQQATLRCSPISGHTSVYWYQQALGLGLQFLLWYDEGEERNRGNFPPRFSGRQFPNYSSELNVNALELEDSALYLCASSRTINYEQYFGPGTRLTVT.

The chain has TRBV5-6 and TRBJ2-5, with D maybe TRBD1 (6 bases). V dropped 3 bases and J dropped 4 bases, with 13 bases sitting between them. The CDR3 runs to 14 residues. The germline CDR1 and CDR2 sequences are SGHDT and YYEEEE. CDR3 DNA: TGTGCCAGCAGCTCAGGGGCGTGGGGAGAGACCCAGTACTTC. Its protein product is CASSSGAWGETQYF. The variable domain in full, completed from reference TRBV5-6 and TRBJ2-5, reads DAGVTQSPTHLIKTRGQQVTLRCSPKSGHDTVSWYQQALGQGPQFIFQYYEEEERQRGNFPDRFSGHQFPNYSSELNVNALLLGDSALYLCASSSGAWGETQYFGPGTRLLVL.

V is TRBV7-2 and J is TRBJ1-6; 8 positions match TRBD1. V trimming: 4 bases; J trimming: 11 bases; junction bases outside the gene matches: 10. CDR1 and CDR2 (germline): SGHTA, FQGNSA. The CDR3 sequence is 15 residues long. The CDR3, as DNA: TGTGCCAGCAGCTGGACAGGGAGGCGAGAAACACCCCTCCACTTT. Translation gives CASSWTGRRETPLHF.

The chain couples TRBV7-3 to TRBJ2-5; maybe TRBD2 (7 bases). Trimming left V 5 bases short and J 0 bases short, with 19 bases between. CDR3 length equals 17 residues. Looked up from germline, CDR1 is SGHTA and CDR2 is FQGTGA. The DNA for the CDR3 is TGTGCCAGCAGCCTCGGTGGGGGGGCGCGGAACCAAGAGACCCAGTACTTC. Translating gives CASSLGGGARNQETQYF.

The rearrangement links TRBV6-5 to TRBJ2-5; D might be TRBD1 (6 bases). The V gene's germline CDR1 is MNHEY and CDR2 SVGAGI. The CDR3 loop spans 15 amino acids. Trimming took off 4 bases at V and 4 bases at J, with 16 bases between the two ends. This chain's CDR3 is CASSSGLPGAETQYF. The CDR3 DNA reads TGTGCCAGCAGTTCCGGCCTCCCAGGGGCAGAGACCCAGTACTTC.

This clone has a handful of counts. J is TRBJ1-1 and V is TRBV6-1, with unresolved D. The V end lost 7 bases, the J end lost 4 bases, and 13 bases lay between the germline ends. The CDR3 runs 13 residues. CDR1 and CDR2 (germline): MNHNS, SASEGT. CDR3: CASNLIGGTEAFF. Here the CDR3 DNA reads TGTGCCAGCAACCTCATCGGTGGCACTGAAGCTTTCTTT.

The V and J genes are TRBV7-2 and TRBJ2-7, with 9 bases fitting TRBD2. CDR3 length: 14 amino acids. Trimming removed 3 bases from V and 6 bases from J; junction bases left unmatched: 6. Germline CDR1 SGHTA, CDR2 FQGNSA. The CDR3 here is CASSFKREAAEQYF. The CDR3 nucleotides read TGTGCCAGCAGCTTTAAGCGGGAGGCCGCCGAGCAGTACTTC.

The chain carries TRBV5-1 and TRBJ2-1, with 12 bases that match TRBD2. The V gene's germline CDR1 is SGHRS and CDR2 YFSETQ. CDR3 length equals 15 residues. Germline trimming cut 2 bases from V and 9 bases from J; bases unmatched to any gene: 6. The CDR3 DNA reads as TGCGCCAGCAGCTTTCGGCTAGCGGGAGGGTTTGAGCAGTTCTTC. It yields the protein CASSFRLAGGFEQFF.

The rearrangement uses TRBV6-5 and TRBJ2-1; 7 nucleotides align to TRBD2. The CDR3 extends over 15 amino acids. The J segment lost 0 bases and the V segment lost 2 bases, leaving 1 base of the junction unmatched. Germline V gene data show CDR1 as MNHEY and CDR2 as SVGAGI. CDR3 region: CASSYGGVSYNEQFF. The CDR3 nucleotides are TGTGCCAGCAGTTACGGGGGGGTCTCCTACAATGAGCAGTTCTTC.

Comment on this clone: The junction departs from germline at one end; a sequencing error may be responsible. The CDR3 sequence: CASSLRLLAETTDF. The CDR3 bases are TGTGCCAGCAGCTTAAGGTTACTAGCGGAAACCACCGATTTT. The rearrangement joins TRBV7-2 to TRBJ2-3, with TRBD2 identical over 8 bases. Germline assignment: CDR1 SGHTA and CDR2 FQGNSA. There are 14 residues in the CDR3.

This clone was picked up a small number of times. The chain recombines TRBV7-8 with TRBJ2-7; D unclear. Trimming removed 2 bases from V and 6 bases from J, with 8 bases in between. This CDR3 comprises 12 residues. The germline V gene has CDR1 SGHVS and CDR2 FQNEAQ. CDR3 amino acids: CASSLISLEQYF. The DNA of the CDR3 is TGTGCCAGCAGCTTAATTAGTCTCGAGCAGTACTTC.

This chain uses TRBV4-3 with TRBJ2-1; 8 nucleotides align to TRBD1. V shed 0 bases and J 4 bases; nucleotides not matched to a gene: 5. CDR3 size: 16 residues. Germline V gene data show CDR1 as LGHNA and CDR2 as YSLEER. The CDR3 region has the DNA TGCGCCAGCAGCCAAGATATCCGGACAGGGTACAATGAGCAGTTCTTC. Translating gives CASSQDIRTGYNEQFF.

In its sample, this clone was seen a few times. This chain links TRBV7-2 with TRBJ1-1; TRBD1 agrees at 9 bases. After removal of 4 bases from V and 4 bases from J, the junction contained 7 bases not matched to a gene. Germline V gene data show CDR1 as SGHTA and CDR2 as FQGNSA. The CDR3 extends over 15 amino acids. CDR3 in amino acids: CASSWDRALGTEAFF. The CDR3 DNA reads TGTGCCAGCAGCTGGGACAGGGCTCTGGGCACTGAAGCTTTCTTT. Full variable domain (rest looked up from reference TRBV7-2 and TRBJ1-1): GAGVSQSPSNKVTEKGKDVELRCDPISGHTALYWYRQSLGQGLEFLIYFQGNSAPDKSGLPSDRFSAERTGGSVSTLTIQRTQQEDSAVYLCASSWDRALGTEAFFGQGTRLTVV.

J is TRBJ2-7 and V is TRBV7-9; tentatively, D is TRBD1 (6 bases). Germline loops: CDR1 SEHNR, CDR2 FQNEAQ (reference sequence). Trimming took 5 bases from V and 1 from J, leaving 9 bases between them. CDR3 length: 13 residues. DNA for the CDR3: TGTGCCAGCAGCCAGGACAGTTCCTACGAGCAGTACTTC. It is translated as CASSQDSSYEQYF.

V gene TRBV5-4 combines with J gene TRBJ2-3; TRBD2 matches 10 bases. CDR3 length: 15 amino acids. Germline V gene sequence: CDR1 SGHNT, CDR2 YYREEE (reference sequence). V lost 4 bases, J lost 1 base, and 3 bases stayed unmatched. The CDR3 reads CASSPGTSGTDTQYF. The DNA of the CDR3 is TGTGCCAGCAGCCCTGGGACTAGCGGCACAGATACGCAGTATTTT.

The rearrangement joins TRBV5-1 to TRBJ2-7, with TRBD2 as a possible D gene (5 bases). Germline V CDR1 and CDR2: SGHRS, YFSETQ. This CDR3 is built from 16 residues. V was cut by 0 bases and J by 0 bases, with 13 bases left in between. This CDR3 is CASSLADSRSSYEQYF. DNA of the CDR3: TGCGCCAGCAGCTTGGCGGACTCCCGGAGCTCCTACGAGCAGTACTTC.

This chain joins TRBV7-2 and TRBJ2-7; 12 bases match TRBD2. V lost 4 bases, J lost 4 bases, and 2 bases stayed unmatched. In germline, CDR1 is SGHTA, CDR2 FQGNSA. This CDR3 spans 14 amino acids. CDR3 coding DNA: TGTGCCAGCAGCTATACTAGCGGGAGGTACGAGCAGTACTTC. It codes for CASSYTSGRYEQYF.